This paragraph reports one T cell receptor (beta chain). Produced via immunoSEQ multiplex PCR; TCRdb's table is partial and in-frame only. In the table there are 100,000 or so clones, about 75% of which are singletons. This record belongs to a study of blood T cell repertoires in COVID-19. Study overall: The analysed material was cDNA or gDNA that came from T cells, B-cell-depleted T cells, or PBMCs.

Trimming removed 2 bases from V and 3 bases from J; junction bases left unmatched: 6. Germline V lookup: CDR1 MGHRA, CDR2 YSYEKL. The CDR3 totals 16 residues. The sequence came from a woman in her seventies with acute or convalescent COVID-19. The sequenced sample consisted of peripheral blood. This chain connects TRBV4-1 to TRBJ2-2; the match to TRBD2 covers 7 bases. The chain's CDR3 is CASSQFPSGDTGELFF. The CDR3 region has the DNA TGCGCCAGCAGCCAATTCCCTAGCGGTGACACCGGGGAGCTGTTTTTT.